Given below is one TCR beta chain in context. The sample is drawn from a study of blood T cell repertoires in COVID-19. Produced via immunoSEQ multiplex PCR; TCRdb's table is partial and in-frame only. The sample has 65,000 to 80,000 clones, 70% to 90% seen once; the top ten hold about 2.9%. The sample consisted of peripheral blood. This receptor was identified in a man aged 70-80 years with active or convalescent COVID-19.

This CDR3 reads CASSILGETGELFF. The CDR3 coding sequence is TGTGCCAGTAGTATTTTGGGAGAAACCGGGGAGCTGTTTTTT. The gene calls are TRBV19 and TRBJ2-2; D perhaps matches TRBD2 (5 bases). The CDR3 has 14 residues. Trimming removed 3 bases at V and 5 bases at J, with 10 bases between. Germline V lookup: CDR1 LNHDA, CDR2 SQIVND (reference sequence).